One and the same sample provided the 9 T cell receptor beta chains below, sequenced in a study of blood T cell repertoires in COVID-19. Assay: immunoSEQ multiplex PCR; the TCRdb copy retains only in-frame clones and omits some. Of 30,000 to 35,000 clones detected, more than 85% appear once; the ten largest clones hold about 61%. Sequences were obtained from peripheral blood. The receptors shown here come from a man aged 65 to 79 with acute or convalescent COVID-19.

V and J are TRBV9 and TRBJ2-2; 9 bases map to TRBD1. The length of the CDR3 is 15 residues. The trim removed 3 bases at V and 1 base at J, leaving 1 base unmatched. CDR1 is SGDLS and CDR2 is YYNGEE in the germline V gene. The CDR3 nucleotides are TGTGCCAGCAGCGGGACAGGGGTGAACACCGGGGAGCTGTTTTTT. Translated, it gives CASSGTGVNTGELFF.

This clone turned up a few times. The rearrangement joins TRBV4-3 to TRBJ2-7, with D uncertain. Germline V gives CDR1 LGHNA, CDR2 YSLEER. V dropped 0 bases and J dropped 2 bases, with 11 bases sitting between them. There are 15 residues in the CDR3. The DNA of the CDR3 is TGCGCCAGCAGCCAAGATGCAACTTATCCCTACGAGCAGTACTTC. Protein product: CASSQDATYPYEQYF.

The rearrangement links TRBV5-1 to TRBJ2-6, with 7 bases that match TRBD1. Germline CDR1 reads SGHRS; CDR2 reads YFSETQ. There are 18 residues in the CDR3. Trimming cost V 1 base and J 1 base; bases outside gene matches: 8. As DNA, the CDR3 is TGCGCCAGCAGCTTGCTCCCGACAGGGAGATCTGGGGCCAACGTCCTGACTTTC. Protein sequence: CASSLLPTGRSGANVLTF. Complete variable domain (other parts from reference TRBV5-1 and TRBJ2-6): KAGVTQTPRYLIKTRGQQVTLSCSPISGHRSVSWYQQTPGQGLQFLFEYFSETQRNKGNFPGRFSGRQFSNSRSEMNVSTLELGDSALYLCASSLLPTGRSGANVLTFGAGSRLTVL.

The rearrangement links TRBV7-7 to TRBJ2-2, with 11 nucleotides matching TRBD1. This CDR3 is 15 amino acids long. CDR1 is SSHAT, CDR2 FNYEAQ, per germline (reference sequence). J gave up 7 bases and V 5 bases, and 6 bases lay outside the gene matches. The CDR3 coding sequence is TGTGCCAGCAGCCCCACGGGACAGGGGGACGGGGAGCTGTTTTTT. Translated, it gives CASSPTGQGDGELFF.

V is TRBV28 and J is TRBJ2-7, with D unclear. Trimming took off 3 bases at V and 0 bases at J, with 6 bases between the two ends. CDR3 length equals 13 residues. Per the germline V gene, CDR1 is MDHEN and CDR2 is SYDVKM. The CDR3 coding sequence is TGTGCCAGCAGTTTTGGCAGCTCCTACGAGCAGTACTTC. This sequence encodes CASSFGSSYEQYF. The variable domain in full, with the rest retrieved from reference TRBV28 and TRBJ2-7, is DVKVTQSSRYLVKRTGEKVFLECVQDMDHENMFWYRQDPGLGLRLIYFSYDVKMKEKGDIPEGYSVSREKKERFSLILESASTNQTSMYLCASSFGSSYEQYFGPGTRLTVT.

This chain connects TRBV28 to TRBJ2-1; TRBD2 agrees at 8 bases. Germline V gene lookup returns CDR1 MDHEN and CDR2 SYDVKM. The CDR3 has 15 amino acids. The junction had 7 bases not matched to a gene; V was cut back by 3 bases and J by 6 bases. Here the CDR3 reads CASSLSLAGPNEQFF. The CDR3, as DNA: TGTGCCAGCAGTTTGAGTCTAGCGGGCCCCAATGAGCAGTTCTTC.

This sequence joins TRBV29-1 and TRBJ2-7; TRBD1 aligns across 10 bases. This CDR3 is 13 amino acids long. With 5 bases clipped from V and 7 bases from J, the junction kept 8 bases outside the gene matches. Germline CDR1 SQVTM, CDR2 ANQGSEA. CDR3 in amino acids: CSVPGTGEGEQYF. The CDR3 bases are TGCAGCGTTCCCGGGACAGGGGAAGGGGAGCAGTACTTC.

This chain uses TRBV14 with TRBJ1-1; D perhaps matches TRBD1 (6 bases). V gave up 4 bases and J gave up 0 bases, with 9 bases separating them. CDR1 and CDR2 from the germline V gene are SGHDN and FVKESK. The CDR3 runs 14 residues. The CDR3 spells CASSRTALNTEAFF. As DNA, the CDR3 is TGTGCCAGCAGCCGGACAGCTCTGAACACTGAAGCTTTCTTT.

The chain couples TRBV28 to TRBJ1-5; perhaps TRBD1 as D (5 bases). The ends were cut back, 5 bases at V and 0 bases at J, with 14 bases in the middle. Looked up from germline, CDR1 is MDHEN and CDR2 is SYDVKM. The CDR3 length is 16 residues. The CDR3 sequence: CASSATTAYSNQPQHF. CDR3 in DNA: TGTGCCAGCAGTGCAACGACAGCTTATAGCAATCAGCCCCAGCATTTT.